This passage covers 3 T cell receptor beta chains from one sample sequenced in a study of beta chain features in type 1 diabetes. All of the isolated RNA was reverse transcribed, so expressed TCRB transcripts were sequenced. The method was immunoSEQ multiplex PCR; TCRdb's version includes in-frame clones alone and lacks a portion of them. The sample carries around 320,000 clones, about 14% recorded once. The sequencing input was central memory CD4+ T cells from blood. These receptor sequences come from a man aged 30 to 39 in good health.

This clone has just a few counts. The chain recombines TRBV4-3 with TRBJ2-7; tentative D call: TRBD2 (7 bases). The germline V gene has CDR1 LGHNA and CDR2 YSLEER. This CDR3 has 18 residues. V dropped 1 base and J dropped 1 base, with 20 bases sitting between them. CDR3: CASSQGRGGGQGSYEQYF. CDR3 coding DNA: TGCGCCAGCAGCCAAGGGAGGGGCGGGGGCCAGGGGTCCTACGAGCAGTACTTC.

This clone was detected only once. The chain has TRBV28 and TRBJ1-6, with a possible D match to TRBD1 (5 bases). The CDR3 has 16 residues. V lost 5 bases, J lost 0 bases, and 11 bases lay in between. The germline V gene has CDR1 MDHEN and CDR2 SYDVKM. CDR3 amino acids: CASSPTDVSYNSPLHF. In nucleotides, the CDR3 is TGTGCCAGCAGTCCGACAGATGTCTCCTATAATTCACCCCTCCACTTT.

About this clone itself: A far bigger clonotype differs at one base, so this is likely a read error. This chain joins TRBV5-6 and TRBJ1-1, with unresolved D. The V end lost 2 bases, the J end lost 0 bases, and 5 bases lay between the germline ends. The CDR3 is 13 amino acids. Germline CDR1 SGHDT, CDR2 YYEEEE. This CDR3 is CASSLDMNTEAFF. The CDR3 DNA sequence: TGTGCCAGCAGCTTAGACATGAACACTGAAGCTTTCTTT.